Listed below are T cell receptor beta chains from one sample, sequenced in a study of neurological immune-mediated disorders. TCRdb used MiXCR to reprocess the 5' RACE reads, holding one entry per CDR3 protein. The sample yields tens of thousands of distinct CDR3 sequences, roughly 9.8% seen once. The sequencing sample was made of PBMCs. The receptors derive from a man aged 30 to 39 in good health. The CDR3 runs from the conserved cysteine through the conserved F or W. The order of the fields is D gene, J gene, V gene, CDR3 length, clone size, CDR3 protein, CDR3 DNA. The D gene is left open where the match is weak. Rows give clone size only sometimes, using once, few, many, or a class for an expanded clone.

- TRBJ1-4 TRBV5-1 15 many CASSLGEGSVEKLFF TGCGCCAGCAGCTTGGGGGAGGGCTCGGTTGAAAAACTGTTTTTT
- TRBJ2-7 TRBV4-2 15 - CASSKDWAEGYEQYF TGTGCCAGCAGCAAAGATTGGGCGGAGGGATACGAGCAGTACTTC
- TRBJ2-5 TRBV24-1 14 many CATSDLVDLETQYF TGTGCCACCAGTGATTTGGTGGATTTGGAGACCCAGTACTTC
- TRBJ1-1 TRBV2 13 many CASSGSENTEAFF TGTGCCAGCAGTGGATCAGAGAACACTGAAGCTTTCTTT
- TRBJ2-1 TRBV20-1 14 many CSARSGPGHREQFF TGCAGTGCTAGATCGGGACCCGGGCACCGTGAGCAGTTCTTC
- TRBJ2-2 TRBV6-5 13 many CASNRGRGGELFF TGTGCCAGCAATCGGGGGCGAGGCGGGGAGCTGTTTTTT
TRBD1 TRBJ1-2 TRBV7-8 12 - CASSFTGGGYTF TGTGCCAGCAGCTTCACAGGGGGAGGCTACACCTTC
- TRBJ2-5 TRBV5-1 14 many CASSLDLLGETQYF TGCGCCAGCAGCTTGGATCTTCTCGGAGAGACCCAGTACTTC
TRBD1 TRBJ1-2 TRBV10-2 13 few CASSRQGDYGYTF TGCGCCAGCAGTAGACAGGGAGACTATGGCTACACCTTC
- TRBJ2-7 TRBV10-3 14 few CAISLPDRLYEQYF TGTGCCATCAGCCTCCCAGACAGGTTATACGAGCAGTACTTC
- TRBJ2-7 TRBV12-3/TRBV12-4 13 many CASSQDFSYEQYF TGTGCCAGCAGCCAAGATTTTTCCTACGAGCAGTACTTC
TRBD2 TRBJ2-1 TRBV20-1 14 many CSAPLTSGSYEQFF TGCAGTGCTCCTTTGACTAGCGGGAGTTATGAGCAGTTCTTC
- TRBJ1-5 TRBV28 14 many CASIQVQGNQPQHF TGTGCCAGCATCCAGGTCCAGGGAAATCAGCCCCAGCATTTT
TRBD2 TRBJ2-1 TRBV7-3 16 many CASSLGGLQSYNEQFF TGTGCCAGCAGCTTAGGGGGACTACAGTCCTACAATGAGCAGTTCTTC
- TRBJ2-6 TRBV7-3 15 many CASSPGGNGANVLTF TGTGCCAGCAGCCCCGGGGGAAATGGGGCCAACGTCCTGACTTTC
- TRBJ1-5 TRBV9 13 many CASSVGTVQPQHF TGTGCCAGCAGCGTAGGGACAGTTCAGCCCCAGCATTTT
- TRBJ2-3 TRBV20-1 14 many CSAVAGQPTDTQYF TGCAGTGCTGTTGCGGGGCAACCCACAGATACGCAGTATTTT
- TRBJ1-2 TRBV7-8 15 medium-sized CASSLTPFSDYGYTF TGTGCCAGCAGCTTAACCCCCTTCTCGGACTATGGCTACACCTTC
- TRBJ2-3 TRBV5-1 14 many CASSLSSGTDTQYF TGCGCCAGCAGCTTGTCGAGCGGCACAGATACGCAGTATTTT
- TRBJ2-2 TRBV5-1 15 - CASSLSGVSTGELFF TGCGCCAGCAGCTTGTCGGGAGTTTCCACCGGGGAGCTGTTTTTT
- TRBJ1-2 TRBV3-1 13 many CASSNMGNYGYTF TGTGCCAGCAGCAACATGGGGAACTATGGCTACACCTTC
- TRBJ1-2 TRBV28 15 many CASSFSGGASYGYTF TGTGCCAGCAGTTTTTCTGGGGGCGCTTCGTATGGCTACACCTTC
- TRBJ2-1 TRBV7-2 12 many CASSLAGSSKFF TGTGCCAGCAGCTTAGCGGGATCAAGCAAGTTCTTC
- TRBJ1-1 TRBV12-3/TRBV12-4 13 - CASRPVGNTEALF TGTGCCAGCAGGCCTGTGGGGAACACTGAAGCTCTCTTT
- TRBJ2-3 TRBV7-2 15 many CASSLAAGRTDTQYF TGTGCCAGCAGCTTAGCGGCGGGGCGCACAGATACGCAGTATTTT
- TRBJ1-4 TRBV7-8 16 many CASRSKAQGGNEKLFF TGTGCCAGCAGATCAAAGGCGCAGGGAGGGAATGAAAAACTGTTTTTT
- TRBJ2-7 TRBV14 15 - CASSRPGGTSYEQYF TGTGCCAGCAGTCGACCTGGCGGGACCTCCTACGAGCAGTACTTC
TRBD1 TRBJ2-6 TRBV20-1 15 many CSAENRGPGANVLTF TGCAGTGCTGAAAACAGGGGGCCCGGGGCCAACGTCCTGACTTTC
TRBD1 TRBJ1-4 TRBV5-1 16 many CASSSHGQEGNEKLFF TGCGCCAGCAGCTCGCATGGACAGGAAGGGAATGAAAAACTGTTTTTT
TRBD2 TRBJ2-1 TRBV10-3 14 many CAISGGSSYNEQFF TGTGCCATTTCGGGGGGGAGCTCCTACAATGAGCAGTTCTTC
- TRBJ2-5 TRBV5-1 15 many CASSYTGPRVEPQYF TGCGCCAGCAGCTACACCGGGCCCAGGGTGGAGCCCCAGTACTTC
TRBD1 TRBJ2-7 TRBV7-8 17 many CASSLGPPRDRVLEQYF TGTGCCAGCAGCTTAGGCCCCCCAAGGGACAGGGTTCTCGAGCAGTACTTC
TRBD2 TRBJ2-2 TRBV20-1 14 many CSARTSGSSGELFF TGCAGTGCACGAACTAGCGGGAGTTCCGGGGAGCTGTTTTTT
- TRBJ2-1 TRBV28 11 many CASSLGYEQFF TGTGCCAGCAGTTTAGGTTATGAGCAGTTCTTC
- TRBJ2-6 TRBV28 17 many CASSFSWRGFGANVLTF TGTGCCAGCAGTTTTTCCTGGCGGGGCTTTGGGGCCAACGTCCTGACTTTC
TRBD2 TRBJ2-3 TRBV30 15 - CAWSDWREDTDTQYF TGTGCCTGGAGTGATTGGCGGGAGGACACAGATACGCAGTATTTT
TRBD2 TRBJ2-1 TRBV7-9 12 many CASLAEYNEQFF TGTGCCAGCCTAGCGGAATACAATGAGCAGTTCTTC
- TRBJ2-1 TRBV20-1 13 many CSARVADYNEQFF TGCAGTGCTAGAGTAGCGGACTACAATGAGCAGTTCTTC
TRBD2 TRBJ2-7 TRBV5-1 14 many CASSTRTSGPEQYF TGCGCCAGCAGCACCCGGACTAGCGGGCCCGAGCAGTACTTC
- TRBJ2-7 TRBV5-1 14 many CASSLLQPSYEQYF TGCGCCAGCAGCTTGTTACAGCCCTCCTACGAGCAGTACTTC
- TRBJ1-1 TRBV10-3 13 many CAISDRGNTEAFF TGTGCCATCAGTGACAGGGGGAACACTGAAGCTTTCTTT
- TRBJ1-1 TRBV7-2 14 many CASSPGMSSTEAFF TGTGCCAGCAGCCCCGGGATGTCCAGCACTGAAGCTTTCTTT
- TRBJ2-3 TRBV27 14 medium-sized CASSFAGGTDTQYF TGTGCCAGCAGTTTTGCAGGCGGCACAGATACGCAGTATTTT
- TRBJ1-4 TRBV5-1 15 many CASSPKSGINEKLFF TGCGCCAGCAGCCCAAAATCGGGGATTAATGAAAAACTGTTTTTT
TRBD1 TRBJ2-5 TRBV20-1 14 many CSAEDRGSGETQYF TGCAGTGCCGAGGACAGGGGGTCCGGAGAGACCCAGTACTTC
- TRBJ2-7 TRBV20-1 15 many CSARVGGVLTYEQYF TGCAGTGCTAGAGTTGGCGGAGTTCTTACATACGAGCAGTACTTC
- TRBJ2-7 TRBV20-1 14 many CSASASALSYEQYF TGCAGTGCTAGTGCTAGCGCGCTCTCCTACGAGCAGTACTTC
TRBD2 TRBJ2-1 TRBV10-1 15 many CASSETGLESTEQFF TGCGCCAGCAGTGAAACGGGACTAGAAAGTACTGAGCAGTTCTTC
TRBD2 TRBJ2-2 TRBV4-1 18 many CASSQVGLAGARTGELFF TGCGCCAGCAGCCAAGTGGGACTAGCGGGAGCGCGCACCGGGGAGCTGTTTTTT
- TRBJ2-3 TRBV20-1 16 many CSARSIQGGSTDTQYF TGCAGTGCTAGGTCGATTCAGGGCGGGAGCACAGATACGCAGTATTTT
TRBD2 TRBJ2-7 TRBV11-2 15 many CASSFWGLAPYEQYF TGTGCCAGCAGCTTTTGGGGACTAGCGCCCTACGAGCAGTACTTC
- TRBJ2-5 TRBV29-1 16 many CSVEDPQGLFLETQYF TGCAGCGTTGAAGATCCCCAGGGCCTTTTTTTGGAGACCCAGTACTTC
- TRBJ1-1 TRBV28 13 - CASRTTEPTEAFF TGTGCCAGCAGGACGACAGAGCCCACTGAAGCTTTCTTT
TRBD1 TRBJ1-4 TRBV7-6 16 many CASSSLGQGTNEKLFF TGTGCCAGCAGCTCCCTTGGACAGGGAACTAATGAAAAACTGTTTTTT
- TRBJ2-2 TRBV29-1 13 many CSVARVTNGELFF TGCAGCGTTGCGAGGGTAACCAACGGGGAGCTGTTTTTT
- TRBJ2-2 TRBV6-4 13 many CASSEADTGELFF TGTGCCAGCAGTGAAGCGGACACCGGGGAGCTGTTTTTT
TRBD2 TRBJ2-1 TRBV5-1 15 many CASSPGLGFYNEQFF TGCGCCAGCAGCCCGGGACTAGGGTTTTACAATGAGCAGTTCTTC
- TRBJ2-3 TRBV29-1 12 many CSVEEGSDTQYF TGCAGCGTTGAAGAGGGGTCAGATACGCAGTATTTT
- TRBJ2-1 TRBV5-8 12 many CASSLGGNEQFF TGTGCCAGCAGCCTCGGCGGTAATGAGCAGTTCTTC
- TRBJ2-5 TRBV28 12 many CASSYYRETQYF TGTGCCAGCAGCTATTACCGGGAGACCCAGTACTTC